These T cell receptor beta chains were read from a single sample in a study of early T cells in non-severe SARS-CoV-2 infection. A single record per CDR3 protein comes from TCRdb applying MiXCR to the 5' RACE reads. Seen here are roughly 64,000 distinct CDR3 sequences, around 14% observed once, and the top ten hold 3.5% to 5%. The sequenced material came from whole blood. The receptors were sampled from an adult who was a healthcare worker with PCR-confirmed SARS-CoV-2 infection or an uninfected control (not recorded which). The CDR3 runs from the conserved cysteine through the conserved F or W. A D gene is named only where the DNA matches it firmly. A clone size is listed for some rows: how often the clone was seen (once, few, many), or a class if it is expanded.

j_gene: TRBJ2-7; v_gene: TRBV7-9; abundance: many; d_gene: TRBD2; len: 14; CDR3aa: CASSWGGSSYEQYF; CDR3nt: TGTGCCAGCAGCTGGGGGGGAAGCTCCTACGAGCAGTACTTC
j_gene: TRBJ2-2; v_gene: TRBV9; abundance: -; d_gene: -; len: 15; CDR3aa: CASSVGTGITGELFF; CDR3nt: TGTGCCAGCAGCGTAGGCACAGGGATCACCGGGGAGCTGTTTTTT
j_gene: TRBJ2-6; v_gene: TRBV12-5; abundance: few; d_gene: -; len: 14; CDR3aa: CASGLGAGANVLTF; CDR3nt: TGTGCTAGTGGCCTGGGGGCAGGGGCCAACGTCCTGACTTTC
j_gene: TRBJ2-1; v_gene: TRBV9; abundance: few; d_gene: -; len: 15; CDR3aa: CASSVGGASRNEQFF; CDR3nt: TGTGCCAGCAGCGTAGGGGGGGCTTCCCGGAATGAGCAGTTCTTC
j_gene: TRBJ2-7; v_gene: TRBV28; abundance: -; d_gene: TRBD2; len: 16; CDR3aa: CASSFSLAGLTYEQYF; CDR3nt: TGTGCCAGCAGTTTTTCACTAGCGGGTCTGACCTACGAGCAGTACTTC
j_gene: TRBJ1-3; v_gene: TRBV7-8; abundance: many; d_gene: -; len: 13; CDR3aa: CASSFGQRNTIYF; CDR3nt: TGTGCCAGCAGCTTCGGACAGAGAAACACCATATATTTT
j_gene: TRBJ2-7; v_gene: TRBV7-9; abundance: few; d_gene: -; len: 14; CDR3aa: CASSFPGPHREQYF; CDR3nt: TGTGCCAGCAGCTTCCCGGGACCTCATCGGGAGCAGTACTTC
j_gene: TRBJ2-7; v_gene: TRBV7-8; abundance: -; d_gene: TRBD1; len: 16; CDR3aa: CASSPLGGQGWYEQYF; CDR3nt: TGTGCCAGCAGCCCCCTTGGGGGACAGGGATGGTACGAGCAGTACTTC
j_gene: TRBJ2-5; v_gene: TRBV7-9; abundance: -; d_gene: -; len: 14; CDR3aa: CASRATEYQETQYF; CDR3nt: TGTGCCAGCAGAGCAACAGAGTACCAAGAGACCCAGTACTTC
j_gene: TRBJ2-7; v_gene: TRBV14; abundance: many; d_gene: -; len: 14; CDR3aa: CASSQDRGHREQYF; CDR3nt: TGTGCCAGCAGCCAAGACCGGGGGCATCGGGAGCAGTACTTC
j_gene: TRBJ1-1; v_gene: TRBV4-1; abundance: -; d_gene: -; len: 15; CDR3aa: CASSQGFGGNTEAFF; CDR3nt: TGCGCCAGCAGCCAAGGTTTCGGAGGAAACACTGAAGCTTTCTTT
j_gene: TRBJ2-7; v_gene: TRBV5-1; abundance: few; d_gene: -; len: 13; CDR3aa: CASSPEAPDEQYF; CDR3nt: TGCGCCAGCAGCCCCGAGGCCCCAGACGAGCAGTACTTC
j_gene: TRBJ2-3; v_gene: TRBV20-1; abundance: few; d_gene: -; len: 15; CDR3aa: CSARDRAVSTDTQYF; CDR3nt: TGCAGTGCTAGAGATCGCGCGGTTAGCACAGATACGCAGTATTTT
j_gene: TRBJ1-2; v_gene: TRBV11-2; abundance: few; d_gene: TRBD1; len: 14; CDR3aa: CASSFSDRPLGYTF; CDR3nt: TGTGCCAGCAGCTTTTCGGACAGGCCCCTGGGCTACACCTTC
j_gene: TRBJ2-7; v_gene: TRBV20-1; abundance: -; d_gene: -; len: 19; CDR3aa: CSARDSAQGGLAVSYEQYF; CDR3nt: TGCAGTGCTAGAGATTCGGCACAGGGAGGGCTAGCGGTCTCCTACGAGCAGTACTTC
j_gene: TRBJ1-1; v_gene: TRBV10-2; abundance: many; d_gene: -; len: 14; CDR3aa: CASSESGRSTEAFF; CDR3nt: TGCGCCAGCAGTGAGTCGGGGAGAAGCACTGAAGCTTTCTTT
j_gene: TRBJ2-7; v_gene: TRBV29-1; abundance: -; d_gene: TRBD2; len: 13; CDR3aa: CSVEVREEYEQYF; CDR3nt: TGCAGCGTTGAAGTCCGGGAGGAATACGAGCAGTACTTC
j_gene: TRBJ1-6; v_gene: TRBV24-1; abundance: -; d_gene: -; len: 13; CDR3aa: CATEGRINSPLHF; CDR3nt: TGTGCCACCGAGGGGCGTATTAATTCACCCCTCCACTTT
j_gene: TRBJ1-1; v_gene: TRBV2; abundance: medium-sized; d_gene: -; len: 13; CDR3aa: CASRNRAITEAFF; CDR3nt: TGTGCCAGCAGAAACAGGGCGATCACTGAAGCTTTCTTT
j_gene: TRBJ2-1; v_gene: TRBV20-1; abundance: many; d_gene: -; len: 15; CDR3aa: CSAGVRDRALNEQFF; CDR3nt: TGCAGTGCTGGAGTCCGGGATCGAGCCCTCAATGAGCAGTTCTTC
j_gene: TRBJ1-6; v_gene: TRBV5-1; abundance: few; d_gene: -; len: 17; CDR3aa: CASSLDPISSYNSPLHF; CDR3nt: TGCGCCAGCAGCTTGGACCCGATTAGCTCCTATAATTCACCCCTCCACTTT
j_gene: TRBJ1-1; v_gene: TRBV3-1; abundance: many; d_gene: -; len: 14; CDR3aa: CASSQDLGRAEAFF; CDR3nt: TGTGCCAGCAGCCAAGATTTGGGGAGGGCTGAAGCTTTCTTT
j_gene: TRBJ2-5; v_gene: TRBV7-9; abundance: few; d_gene: -; len: 13; CDR3aa: CASSLEIKETQYF; CDR3nt: TGTGCCAGCAGCTTAGAAATTAAAGAGACCCAGTACTTC
j_gene: TRBJ2-1; v_gene: TRBV4-1; abundance: many; d_gene: TRBD2; len: 16; CDR3aa: CASSQEFLAGGNEQFF; CDR3nt: TGCGCCAGCAGCCAAGAGTTCCTAGCGGGGGGCAATGAGCAGTTCTTC
j_gene: TRBJ2-2; v_gene: TRBV6-2/TRBV6-3; abundance: -; d_gene: -; len: 16; CDR3aa: CASSYRGLRRAGELFF; CDR3nt: TGTGCCAGCAGTTACCGAGGACTTAGGAGGGCCGGGGAGCTGTTTTTT
j_gene: TRBJ2-3; v_gene: TRBV7-7; abundance: -; d_gene: -; len: 14; CDR3aa: CASSLIPGADTQYF; CDR3nt: TGTGCTAGCAGCTTGATTCCTGGGGCAGATACGCAGTATTTT
j_gene: TRBJ2-1; v_gene: TRBV10-3; abundance: many; d_gene: TRBD1; len: 15; CDR3aa: CAISEAGGTYNEQFF; CDR3nt: TGTGCCATCAGTGAGGCAGGGGGCACCTACAATGAGCAGTTCTTC
j_gene: TRBJ1-2; v_gene: TRBV9; abundance: -; d_gene: -; len: 18; CDR3aa: CASSVWPSFGVLYYGYTF; CDR3nt: TGTGCCAGCAGCGTATGGCCCTCTTTCGGAGTCCTCTACTATGGCTACACCTTC
j_gene: TRBJ2-5; v_gene: TRBV11-2; abundance: once; d_gene: TRBD2; len: 17; CDR3aa: CASSPLRLAGVQETQYF; CDR3nt: TGTGCCAGCAGCCCCCTGCGGCTAGCGGGGGTGCAAGAGACCCAGTACTTC
j_gene: TRBJ2-5; v_gene: TRBV19; abundance: few; d_gene: TRBD1; len: 16; CDR3aa: CASSTHSGTVGETQYF; CDR3nt: TGTGCCAGTAGTACCCACTCAGGGACAGTGGGGGAGACCCAGTACTTC